The 2 T cell receptor beta chains in this list originate from one sample, sequenced in a study of shared clonotypes between healthy human individuals. TCRdb keeps only in-frame clones here, not all; method: immunoSEQ multiplex PCR. The repertoire holds over 400,000 clones, with approximately 95% as singletons. Material for sequencing was naive CD4+ T cells sorted from blood. Specified subset: CD45RA+ positively selected. These receptors were collected from a woman between 25 and 40 years old in good health.

The table lists this clone with a few counts. This chain links TRBV27 with TRBJ1-1; D is unresolved. Germline V lookup: CDR1 MNHEY, CDR2 SMNVEV (reference sequence). The ends were cut back, 4 bases at V and 4 bases at J, with 19 bases in the middle. This CDR3 has 16 residues. The CDR3 loop is CASSSAIPLLGTEAFF. DNA for the CDR3: TGTGCCAGCAGTTCGGCTATACCGCTCCTCGGCACTGAAGCTTTCTTT.

CDR3 protein: CASSSRTSNYEQYF. For the CDR3, the DNA is TGTGCCAGCAGTTCCCGGACTAGTAACTACGAGCAGTACTTC. The chain recombines TRBV6-5 with TRBJ2-7; TRBD2 agrees at 7 bases. This CDR3 is built from 14 residues. Germline lookup yields CDR1 MNHEY and CDR2 SVGAGI. The V segment lost 4 bases and the J segment 3 bases; nucleotides outside the gene matches: 6.